The 11 T cell receptor beta chains below all came from one sample that was sequenced in a study of cytomegalovirus exposure and HLA in healthy donors. In the PCR, 60 Vbeta and 13 Jbeta primers were used. Some clones are missing from TCRdb's copy, which holds only in-frame ones; the method was immunoSEQ multiplex PCR. This table holds approximately 150,000 clones, over 75% found once. The sample consisted of PBMCs. The receptors shown here come from a woman aged 25 to 39 in good health and CMV-seronegative.

V gene TRBV5-6 combines with J gene TRBJ2-1, with 11 bases matching TRBD2. The CDR3 contains 16 residues. The trim removed 2 bases at V and 7 bases at J, leaving 8 bases unmatched. Germline V gives CDR1 SGHDT, CDR2 YYEEEE. The CDR3 is CASSFMTSGTENEQFF. The CDR3 coding sequence is TGTGCCAGCAGCTTTATGACTAGCGGGACTGAGAATGAGCAGTTCTTC. Variable domain in full (rest from reference TRBV5-6 and TRBJ2-1): DAGVTQSPTHLIKTRGQQVTLRCSPKSGHDTVSWYQQALGQGPQFIFQYYEEEERQRGNFPDRFSGHQFPNYSSELNVNALLLGDSALYLCASSFMTSGTENEQFFGPGTRLTVL.

J is TRBJ1-4 and V is TRBV30, with unresolved D. V lost 0 bases and J lost 5, with 10 bases in between. Germline assignment: CDR1 GTSNPN and CDR2 SVGIG (reference sequence). The CDR3 covers 14 residues. CDR3 in amino acids: CAWSVRRQNEKLFF. The CDR3 DNA reads TGTGCCTGGAGTGTACGGAGGCAAAATGAAAAACTGTTTTTT. Using reference TRBV30 and TRBJ1-4 for the parts outside the CDR3, the full variable domain is SQTIHQWPATLVQPVGSPLSLECTVEGTSNPNLYWYRQAAGRGLQLLFYSVGIGQISSEVPQNLSASRPQDRQFILSSKKLLLSDSGFYLCAWSVRRQNEKLFFGSGTQLSVL.

Here the CDR3 reads CASSSGRASYNEQFF. CDR3 coding DNA: TGTGCCAGCAGTAGCGGGAGGGCCTCCTACAATGAGCAGTTCTTC. J is TRBJ2-1 and V is TRBV2, with TRBD2 matching 10 bases. Germline V gene data show CDR1 as SNHLY and CDR2 as FYNNEI. The V segment lost 5 bases and the J segment 0 bases; nucleotides outside the gene matches: 1. CDR3 length: 15 amino acids.

The rearrangement links TRBV11-3 to TRBJ2-3; 10 bases are a match to TRBD2. V was clipped by 3 bases and J by 4 bases; unmatched bases: 4. CDR1 and CDR2 (germline): SGHNT, YENEEA. This CDR3 is built from 15 residues. The CDR3 protein is CASSLGLASPDTQYF. CDR3 in DNA: TGTGCCAGCAGCTTGGGACTAGCGAGTCCAGATACGCAGTATTTT.

V usage is TRBV7-6 and J usage is TRBJ2-3; TRBD2 might be the D (7 bases). Trimming cost V 8 bases and J 1 base, with 16 bases left between them. The CDR3 spans 15 residues. Germline V CDR1 and CDR2: SGHVS, FNYEAQ. CDR3: CASAWGAGGTDTQYF. DNA of the CDR3: TGTGCCAGCGCCTGGGGGGCGGGGGGCACAGATACGCAGTATTTT.

In DNA form, the CDR3 reads TGTGCCACCAGCGAGCGACAGCGAACTAATGAAAAACTGTTTTTT. This codes for CATSERQRTNEKLFF. V and J are TRBV15 and TRBJ1-4, with D perhaps matching TRBD1 (5 bases). The CDR3 covers 15 residues. V lost 5 bases to trimming and J lost 1 base, with 11 bases between them. Germline CDR1 is LNHNV and CDR2 is YYDKDF (reference sequence).

The rearrangement uses TRBV5-8 and TRBJ2-3; D possibly corresponds to TRBD2 (6 bases). Germline V gene lookup returns CDR1 SGHTS and CDR2 YDEGEE. CDR3 length: 16 amino acids. The V end lost 6 bases, the J end lost 0 bases, and 17 bases lay between the germline ends. The CDR3 sequence: CASTWGVSDSTDTQYF. The CDR3, as DNA: TGTGCCAGCACCTGGGGGGTATCGGACAGCACAGATACGCAGTATTTT.

This sequence joins TRBV7-3 and TRBJ2-2; D is perhaps TRBD2 (7 bases). CDR3 size: 15 residues. Trimming removed 6 bases from V and 2 bases from J, with 13 bases in between. Germline CDR1 SGHTA, CDR2 FQGTGA. CDR3: CASSLGGANTGELFF. The CDR3 DNA sequence: TGTGCCAGCAGTTTGGGGGGGGCCAACACCGGGGAGCTGTTTTTT. The whole variable domain, remainder taken from reference TRBV7-3 and TRBJ2-2, is GAGVSQTPSNKVTEKGKYVELRCDPISGHTALYWYRQSLGQGPEFLIYFQGTGAADDSGLPNDRFFAVRPEGSVSTLKIQRTERGDSAVYLCASSLGGANTGELFFGEGSRLTVL.

This chain uses TRBV19 with TRBJ1-5; a weak D match, TRBD1 (5 bases). The V and J ends lost 4 bases and 5 bases respectively, with 12 bases between them. The CDR3 contains 14 residues. Germline loops: CDR1 LNHDA, CDR2 SQIVND (reference sequence). CDR3 bases: TGTGCCAGTAGTACATCGGCAGGGCATCAGCCCCAGCATTTT. Its translation is CASSTSAGHQPQHF.

This chain uses TRBV4-1 with TRBJ1-1; TRBD1 might be the D (5 bases). The germline CDR1 and CDR2 sequences are MGHRA and YSYEKL. V gave up 0 bases and J gave up 0 bases, with 20 bases separating them. The CDR3 runs 19 residues. This CDR3 is CASSQERRGADGLNTEAFF. The CDR3 region has the DNA TGCGCCAGCAGCCAAGAACGAAGGGGCGCCGACGGCTTGAACACTGAAGCTTTCTTT.

This rearrangement joins TRBV19 to TRBJ2-5, with 11 bases that match TRBD1. Trimming took 7 bases from V and 4 from J; bases not matched to a gene: 5. This CDR3 is 14 amino acids long. Germline CDR1 is LNHDA and CDR2 is SQIVND (reference sequence). The CDR3, as DNA: TGTGCCAGTAAGGGACAGGGGGACGCAGAGACCCAGTACTTC. Translated: CASKGQGDAETQYF. The full variable domain, completed using reference TRBV19 and TRBJ2-5, is DGGITQSPKYLFRKEGQNVTLSCEQNLNHDAMYWYRQDPGQGLRLIYYSQIVNDFQKGDIAEGYSVSREKKESFPLTVTSAQKNPTAFYLCASKGQGDAETQYFGPGTRLLVL.